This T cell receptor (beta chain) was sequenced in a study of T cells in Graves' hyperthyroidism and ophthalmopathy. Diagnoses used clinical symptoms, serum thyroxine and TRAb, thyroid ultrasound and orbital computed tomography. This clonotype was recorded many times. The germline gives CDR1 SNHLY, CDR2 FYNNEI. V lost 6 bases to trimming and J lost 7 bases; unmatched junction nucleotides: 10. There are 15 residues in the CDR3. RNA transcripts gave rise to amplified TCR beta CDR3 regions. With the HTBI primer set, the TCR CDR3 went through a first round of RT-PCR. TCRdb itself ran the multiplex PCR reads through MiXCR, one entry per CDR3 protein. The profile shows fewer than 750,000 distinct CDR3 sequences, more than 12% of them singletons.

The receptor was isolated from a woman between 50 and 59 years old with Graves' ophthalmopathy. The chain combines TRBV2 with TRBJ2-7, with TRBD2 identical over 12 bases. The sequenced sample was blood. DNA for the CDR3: TGTGCCAGCAGCTCCGAACTAGCGGGAGGAGGGGAGCAGTACTTC. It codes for CASSSELAGGGEQYF.